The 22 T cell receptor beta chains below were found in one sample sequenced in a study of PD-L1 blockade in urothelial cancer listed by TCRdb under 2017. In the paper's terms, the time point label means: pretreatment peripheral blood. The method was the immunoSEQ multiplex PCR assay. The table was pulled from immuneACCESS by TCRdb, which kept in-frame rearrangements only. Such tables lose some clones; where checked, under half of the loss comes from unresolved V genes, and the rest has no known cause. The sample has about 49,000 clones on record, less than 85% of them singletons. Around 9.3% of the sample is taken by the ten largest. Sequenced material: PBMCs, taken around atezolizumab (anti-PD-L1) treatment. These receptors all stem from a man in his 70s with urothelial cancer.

In DNA, the CDR3 is TGCGCCAGCAGCTTGGAGGGGGACTACAGCACAGATACGCAGTATTTT. Amino acids: CASSLEGDYSTDTQYF. This chain uses TRBV5-1 with TRBJ2-3; D possibly corresponds to TRBD2 (7 bases). CDR3 length: 16 amino acids. V was clipped by 0 bases and J by 0 bases, with 11 bases between them. CDR1 and CDR2 from the germline V gene are SGHRS and YFSETQ.

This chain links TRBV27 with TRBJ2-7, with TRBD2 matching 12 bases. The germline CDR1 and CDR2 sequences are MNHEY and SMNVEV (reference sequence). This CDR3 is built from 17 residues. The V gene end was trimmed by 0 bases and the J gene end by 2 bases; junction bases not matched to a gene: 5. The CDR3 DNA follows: TGTGCCAGCAGTTTATCTCGGACTAGCGGGATTGCCTACGAGCAGTACTTC. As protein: CASSLSRTSGIAYEQYF.

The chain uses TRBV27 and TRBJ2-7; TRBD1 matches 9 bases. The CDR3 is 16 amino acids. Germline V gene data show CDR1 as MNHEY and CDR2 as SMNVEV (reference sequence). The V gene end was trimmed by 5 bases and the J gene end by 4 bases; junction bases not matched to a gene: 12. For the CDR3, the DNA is TGTGCCAGCAGTCCGGTACAGGGGGCAAGAGGGTACGAGCAGTACTTC. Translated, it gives CASSPVQGARGYEQYF.

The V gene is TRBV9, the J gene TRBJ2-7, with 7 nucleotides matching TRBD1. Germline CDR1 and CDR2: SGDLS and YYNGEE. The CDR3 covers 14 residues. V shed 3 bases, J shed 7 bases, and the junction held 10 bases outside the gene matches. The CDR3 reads CASSATGTVGEQYF. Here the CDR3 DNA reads TGTGCCAGCAGCGCCACAGGGACAGTCGGTGAGCAGTACTTC.

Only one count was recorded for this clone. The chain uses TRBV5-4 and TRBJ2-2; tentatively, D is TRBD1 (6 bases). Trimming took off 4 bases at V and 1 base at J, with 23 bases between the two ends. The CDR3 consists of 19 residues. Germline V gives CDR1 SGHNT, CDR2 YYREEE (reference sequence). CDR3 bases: TGTGCCAGCAGCCTGACTTATGCCTACAGGGTTCGGAACACCGGGGAGCTGTTTTTT. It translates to CASSLTYAYRVRNTGELFF. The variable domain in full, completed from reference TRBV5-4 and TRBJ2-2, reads ETGVTQSPTHLIKTRGQQVTLRCSSQSGHNTVSWYQQALGQGPQFIFQYYREEENGRGNFPPRFSGLQFPNYSSELNVNALELDDSALYLCASSLTYAYRVRNTGELFFGEGSRLTVL.

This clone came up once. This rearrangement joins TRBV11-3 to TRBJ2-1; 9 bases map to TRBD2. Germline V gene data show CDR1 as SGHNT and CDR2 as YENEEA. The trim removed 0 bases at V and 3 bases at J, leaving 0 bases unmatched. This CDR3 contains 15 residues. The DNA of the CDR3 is TGTGCCAGCAGCTTAGAGCGGGAGGGCTACAATGAGCAGTTCTTC. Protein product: CASSLEREGYNEQFF.

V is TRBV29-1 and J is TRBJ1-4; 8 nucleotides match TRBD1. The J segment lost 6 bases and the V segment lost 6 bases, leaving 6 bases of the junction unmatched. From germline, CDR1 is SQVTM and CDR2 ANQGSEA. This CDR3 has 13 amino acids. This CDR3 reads CSVRQGLDEKLFF. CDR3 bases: TGCAGCGTGCGACAGGGGTTGGATGAAAAACTGTTTTTT. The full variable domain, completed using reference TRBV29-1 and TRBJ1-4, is SAVISQKPSRDICQRGTSLTIQCQVDSQVTMMFWYRQQPGQSLTLIATANQGSEATYESGFVIDKFPISRPNLTFSTLTVSNMSPEDSSIYLCSVRQGLDEKLFFGSGTQLSVL.

This CDR3 is CASSFSGQGYEQYF. CDR3 sequence (DNA): TGTGCCAGCAGTTTTTCGGGACAGGGGTACGAGCAGTACTTC. This rearrangement joins TRBV28 to TRBJ2-7; 10 positions match TRBD1. V lost 3 bases, J lost 4 bases, and 3 bases stayed unmatched. The CDR3 is 14 amino acids. Per germline, CDR1 MDHEN and CDR2 SYDVKM.

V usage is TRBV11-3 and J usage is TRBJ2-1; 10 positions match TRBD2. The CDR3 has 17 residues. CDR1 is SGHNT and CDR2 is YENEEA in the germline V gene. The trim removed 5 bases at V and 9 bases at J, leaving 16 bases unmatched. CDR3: CASSGRGAGGPSSEQFF. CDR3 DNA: TGTGCCAGCAGCGGACGGGGAGCGGGAGGGCCTAGTAGTGAGCAGTTCTTC.

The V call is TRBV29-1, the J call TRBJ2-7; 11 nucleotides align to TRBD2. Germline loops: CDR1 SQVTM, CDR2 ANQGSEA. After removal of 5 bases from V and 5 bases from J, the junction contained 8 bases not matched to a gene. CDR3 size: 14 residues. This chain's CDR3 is CSVKTSGSLDEQYF. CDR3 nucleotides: TGCAGCGTTAAAACTAGCGGGAGTCTTGACGAGCAGTACTTC.

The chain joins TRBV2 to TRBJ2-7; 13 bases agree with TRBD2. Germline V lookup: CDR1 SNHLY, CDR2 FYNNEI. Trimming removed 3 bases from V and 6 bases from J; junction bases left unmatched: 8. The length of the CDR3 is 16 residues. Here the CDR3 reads CASSEQGLAGVGEQYF. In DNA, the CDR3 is TGTGCCAGCAGTGAGCAAGGACTAGCGGGAGTTGGCGAGCAGTACTTC.

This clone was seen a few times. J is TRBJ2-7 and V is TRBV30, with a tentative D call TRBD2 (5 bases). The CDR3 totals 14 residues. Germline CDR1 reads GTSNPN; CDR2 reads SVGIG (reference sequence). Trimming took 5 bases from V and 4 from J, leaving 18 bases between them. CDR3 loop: CAWSYGGRGYEQYF. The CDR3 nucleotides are TGTGCCTGGTCCTATGGTGGGAGAGGATACGAGCAGTACTTC. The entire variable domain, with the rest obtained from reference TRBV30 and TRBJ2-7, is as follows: SQTIHQWPATLVQPVGSPLSLECTVEGTSNPNLYWYRQAAGRGLQLLFYSVGIGQISSEVPQNLSASRPQDRQFILSSKKLLLSDSGFYLCAWSYGGRGYEQYFGPGTRLTVT.

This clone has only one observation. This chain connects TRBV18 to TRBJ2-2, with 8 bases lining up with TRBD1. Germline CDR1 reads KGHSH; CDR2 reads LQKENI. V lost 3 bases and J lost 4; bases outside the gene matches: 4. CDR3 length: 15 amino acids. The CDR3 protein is CASSPDRARTGELFF. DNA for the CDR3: TGTGCCAGCTCACCGGACAGGGCCCGCACCGGGGAGCTGTTTTTT.

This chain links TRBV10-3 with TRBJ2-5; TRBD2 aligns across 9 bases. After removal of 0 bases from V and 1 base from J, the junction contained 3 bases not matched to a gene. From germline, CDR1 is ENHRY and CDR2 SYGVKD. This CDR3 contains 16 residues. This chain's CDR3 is CAISESQAGGQETQYF. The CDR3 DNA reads TGTGCCATCAGTGAGTCTCAAGCGGGAGGCCAAGAGACCCAGTACTTC.

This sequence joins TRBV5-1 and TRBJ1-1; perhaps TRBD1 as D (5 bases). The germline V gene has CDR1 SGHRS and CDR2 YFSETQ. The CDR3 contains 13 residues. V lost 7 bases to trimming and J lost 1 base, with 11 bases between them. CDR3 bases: TGCGCCAGCGGGGCCCCCCCGAACACTGAAGCTTTCTTT. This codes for CASGAPPNTEAFF.

CDR3 bases: TGTGCCAGCTCGCCCGGGACAGGGCACGACGAGCAGTACTTC. Protein sequence: CASSPGTGHDEQYF. The chain links TRBV18 to TRBJ2-7; TRBD1 matches 9 bases. Germline V lookup: CDR1 KGHSH, CDR2 LQKENI. Trimming removed 6 bases from V and 5 bases from J; junction bases left unmatched: 8. This CDR3 has 14 amino acids.

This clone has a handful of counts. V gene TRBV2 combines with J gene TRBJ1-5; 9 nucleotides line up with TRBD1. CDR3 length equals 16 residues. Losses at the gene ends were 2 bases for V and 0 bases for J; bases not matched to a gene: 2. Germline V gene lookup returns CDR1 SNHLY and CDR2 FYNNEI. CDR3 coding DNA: TGTGCCAGCAGTGAATGGGGACAGGGTAGCAATCAGCCCCAGCATTTT. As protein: CASSEWGQGSNQPQHF.

The CDR3 protein is CASSEGGSGGPVDEQFF. The CDR3 DNA is TGTGCCAGCAGTGAGGGCGGGTCGGGAGGGCCGGTCGATGAGCAGTTCTTC. The chain recombines TRBV6-1 with TRBJ2-1, with TRBD2 matching 8 bases. V lost 3 bases, J lost 8 bases, and 15 bases stayed unmatched. The CDR3 covers 17 residues. In germline, CDR1 is MNHNS, CDR2 SASEGT.

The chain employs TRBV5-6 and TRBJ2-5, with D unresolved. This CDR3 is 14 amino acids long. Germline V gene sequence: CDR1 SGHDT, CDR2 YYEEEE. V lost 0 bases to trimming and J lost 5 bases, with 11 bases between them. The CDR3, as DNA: TGTGCCAGCAGCTTGGTCGGAGCAACGGAGACCCAGTACTTC. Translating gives CASSLVGATETQYF. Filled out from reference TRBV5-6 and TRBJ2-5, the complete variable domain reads DAGVTQSPTHLIKTRGQQVTLRCSPKSGHDTVSWYQQALGQGPQFIFQYYEEEERQRGNFPDRFSGHQFPNYSSELNVNALLLGDSALYLCASSLVGATETQYFGPGTRLLVL.

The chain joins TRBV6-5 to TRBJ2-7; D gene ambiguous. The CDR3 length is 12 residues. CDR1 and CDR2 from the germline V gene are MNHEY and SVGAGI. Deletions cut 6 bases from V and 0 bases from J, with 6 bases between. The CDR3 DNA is TGTGCCAGCAGGGCAGACTCCTACGAGCAGTACTTC. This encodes CASRADSYEQYF.

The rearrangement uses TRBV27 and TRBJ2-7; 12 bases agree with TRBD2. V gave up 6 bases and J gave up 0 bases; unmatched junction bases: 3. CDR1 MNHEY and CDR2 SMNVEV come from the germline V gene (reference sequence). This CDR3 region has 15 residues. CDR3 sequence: CASRRLAGASYEQYF. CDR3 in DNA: TGTGCCAGCAGAAGACTAGCGGGGGCCTCCTACGAGCAGTACTTC.

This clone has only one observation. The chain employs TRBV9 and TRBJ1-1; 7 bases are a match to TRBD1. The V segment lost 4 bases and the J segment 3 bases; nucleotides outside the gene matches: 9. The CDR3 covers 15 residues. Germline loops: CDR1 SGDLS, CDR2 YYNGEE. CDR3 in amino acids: CASSHLQGWDTEAFF. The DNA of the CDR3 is TGTGCCAGCAGCCACCTACAGGGGTGGGACACTGAAGCTTTCTTT.